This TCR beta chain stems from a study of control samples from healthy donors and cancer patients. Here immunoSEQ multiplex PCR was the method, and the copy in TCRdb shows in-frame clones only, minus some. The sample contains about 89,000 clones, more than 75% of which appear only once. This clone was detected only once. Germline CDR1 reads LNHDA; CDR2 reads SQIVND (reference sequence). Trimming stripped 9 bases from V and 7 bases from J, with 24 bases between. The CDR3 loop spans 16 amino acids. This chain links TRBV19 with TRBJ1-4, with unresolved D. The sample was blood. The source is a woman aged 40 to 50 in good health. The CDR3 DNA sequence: TGTGCCAGCCAGCGGTTTCGAGGGCGGATGGGTGAAAAACTGTTTTTT. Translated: CASQRFRGRMGEKLFF.